This T cell receptor (beta chain) emerged from a study of identical twins. General study points: There was an excess of low generation probability in the out-of-frame alpha sequences that twins shared. Monozygotic twins shared more out-of-frame TCR alpha than recombination models predicted.

Points on this clonotype: Its antigen remains unidentified.

Germline V gives CDR1 MNHNS, CDR2 SASEGT. V trimming: 7 bases; J trimming: 3 bases; junction bases outside the gene matches: 5. This CDR3 comprises 14 residues. Each donor (without exception) was a healthy Caucasian. Unique molecular identifiers were in the cDNA, with template-switch universal primer binding. TCRdb itself ran the 5' RACE reads through MiXCR, one entry per CDR3 protein. This sample has around 450,000 distinct CDR3 sequences; 13% to 15% occur once, and the top ten carry about 0.54%. This same sample was also taken into another study, of yellow fever vaccine responses in identical twins.

The sequence was obtained from a woman younger than 35 in good health. Material: CD4+ T cells sorted from blood. V gene TRBV6-1 combines with J gene TRBJ2-3; TRBD2 agrees at 9 bases. The CDR3 here is CASKMAGGTDTQYF. The CDR3, as DNA: TGTGCCAGCAAGATGGCGGGAGGGACAGATACGCAGTATTTT.